This entry describes one T cell receptor beta chain. At the DNA level, this CDR3 is encoded by other sequences in the same sample as well. Trimming removed 4 bases at V and 8 bases at J, with 18 bases between. CDR1 MNHEY and CDR2 SVGAGI come from the germline V gene. There are 15 residues in the CDR3. Use of 60 Vbeta and 13 Jbeta primers characterized the PCR. TCRdb keeps only in-frame clones here, not all; method: immunoSEQ multiplex PCR. The sample table sets out about 72,000 clones. The data were obtained in a study of cytomegalovirus exposure and HLA in healthy donors. This receptor was identified in a man aged 50 to 60 in good health and CMV-seropositive. The chain joins TRBV6-5 to TRBJ2-4; a weak D match, TRBD2 (7 bases). The specimen sequenced was PBMCs. The CDR3 DNA is TGTGCCAGCAGTTTGATGAGTGGGGGGGCCGACATTCAGTACTTC. It codes for CASSLMSGGADIQYF.